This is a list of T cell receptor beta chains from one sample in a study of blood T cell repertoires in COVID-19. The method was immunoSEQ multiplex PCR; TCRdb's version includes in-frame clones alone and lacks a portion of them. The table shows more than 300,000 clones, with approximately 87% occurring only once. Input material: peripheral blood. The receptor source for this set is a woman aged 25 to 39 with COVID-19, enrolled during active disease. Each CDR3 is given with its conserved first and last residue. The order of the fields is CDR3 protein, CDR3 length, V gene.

CDR3aa: CASSLRRGGNQPQHF
len: 15
v_gene: TRBV27

CDR3aa: CASSAGLQETQYF
len: 13
v_gene: TRBV7-3

CDR3aa: CATSESEITGELFF
len: 14
v_gene: TRBV24-1

CDR3aa: CASSLGQLYGYTF
len: 13
v_gene: TRBV6-5

CDR3aa: CASTHNGRQGPLSDTQYF
len: 18
v_gene: TRBV4-1

CDR3aa: CASSLGQVGTEAFF
len: 14
v_gene: TRBV5-4

CDR3aa: CASSQGQGLHTEAFF
len: 15
v_gene: TRBV6-6

CDR3aa: CASTLRVTPHNEQFF
len: 15
v_gene: TRBV7-7

CDR3aa: CASRIQGNQPQHF
len: 13
v_gene: TRBV2

CDR3aa: CAWSVGDRAVGELFF
len: 15
v_gene: TRBV30

CDR3aa: CASSQDSPAGGWQETQYF
len: 18
v_gene: TRBV3-1/TRBV3-2

CDR3aa: CAWTSGTGLEQYF
len: 13
v_gene: TRBV30

CDR3aa: CASSPRFGRGHYEQFF
len: 16
v_gene: TRBV4-2

CDR3aa: CASSLLGQGGSITF
len: 14
v_gene: TRBV27

CDR3aa: CASSRRQGKPQHF
len: 13
v_gene: TRBV9

CDR3aa: CASSPGQSYGYTF
len: 13
v_gene: TRBV18

CDR3aa: CASSQDRGSGILAKNIQYF
len: 19
v_gene: TRBV3-1/TRBV3-2

CDR3aa: CASSYSWAGGKNEQYF
len: 16
v_gene: TRBV6-5

CDR3aa: CASSSHFEQFF
len: 11
v_gene: TRBV7-2

CDR3aa: CASSEGSNLGTQYF
len: 14
v_gene: TRBV2

CDR3aa: CASSERFYNEQFF
len: 13
v_gene: TRBV25-1

CDR3aa: CASSHPTGGDGYTF
len: 14
v_gene: TRBV4-1

CDR3aa: CASSDLPDRGTEQYF
len: 15
v_gene: TRBV27

CDR3aa: CATSRERGANVLTF
len: 14
v_gene: TRBV15

CDR3aa: CAWSGPTEGAFF
len: 12
v_gene: TRBV30